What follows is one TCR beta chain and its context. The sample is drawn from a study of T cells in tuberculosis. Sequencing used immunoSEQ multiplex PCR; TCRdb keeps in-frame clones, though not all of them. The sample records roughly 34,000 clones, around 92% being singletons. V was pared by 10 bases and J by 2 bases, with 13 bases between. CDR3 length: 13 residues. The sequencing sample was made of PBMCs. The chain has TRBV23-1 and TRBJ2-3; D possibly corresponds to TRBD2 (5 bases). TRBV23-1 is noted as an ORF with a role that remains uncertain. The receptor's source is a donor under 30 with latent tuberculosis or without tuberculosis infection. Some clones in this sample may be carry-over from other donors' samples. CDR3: CATPPGDTDTQYF. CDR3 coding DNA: TGCGCCACGCCCCCCGGGGACACAGATACGCAGTATTTT.